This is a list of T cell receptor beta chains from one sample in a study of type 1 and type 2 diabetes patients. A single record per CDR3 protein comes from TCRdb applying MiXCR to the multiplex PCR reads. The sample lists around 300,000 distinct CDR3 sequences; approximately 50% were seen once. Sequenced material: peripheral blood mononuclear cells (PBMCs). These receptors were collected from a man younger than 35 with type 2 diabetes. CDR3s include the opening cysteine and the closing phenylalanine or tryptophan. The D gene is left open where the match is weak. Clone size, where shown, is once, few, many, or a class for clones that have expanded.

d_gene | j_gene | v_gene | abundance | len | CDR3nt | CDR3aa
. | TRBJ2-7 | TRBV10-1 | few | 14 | TGCGCCAGCAGTGAGTCGAGAATGGGGACCGAGCAGTACTTC | CASSESRMGTEQYF
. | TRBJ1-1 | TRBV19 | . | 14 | TGTGCCACAGACACAGGTACCATGAACACTGAAGCTTTCTTT | CATDTGTMNTEAFF
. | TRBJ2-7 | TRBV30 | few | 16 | TGTGCCTGGAGCCCTTTGGGGGGAATAAGCTCCTACGAGCAGTACTTC | CAWSPLGGISSYEQYF
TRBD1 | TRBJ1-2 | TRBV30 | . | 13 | TGTGCCTGGGCTCGCGACAGGGGCTATGGCTACACCTTC | CAWARDRGYGYTF
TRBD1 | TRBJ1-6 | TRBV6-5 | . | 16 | TGTGCCAGCAGTTACTCGGGGCCAGGGGGGGACTCACCCCTCCACTTT | CASSYSGPGGDSPLHF
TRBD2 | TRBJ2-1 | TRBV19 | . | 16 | TGTGCCAGTAGTCCGGCTAGCGGGAGGGGGATTTGGGAGCAGTTCTTC | CASSPASGRGIWEQFF
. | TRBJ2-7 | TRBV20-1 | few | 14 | TGCAGTGCTAGAGATCGCAGACAGAAGTACGAGCAGTACTTC | CSARDRRQKYEQYF
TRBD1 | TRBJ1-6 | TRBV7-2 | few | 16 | TGTGCCAGCAGCAAAGAGGCCCAGGGGGCTAATTCACCCCTCCACTTT | CASSKEAQGANSPLHF
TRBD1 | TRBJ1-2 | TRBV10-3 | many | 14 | TGTGCCATCAGTGGGTTGACAGGGGCGGATGGCTACACCTTC | CAISGLTGADGYTF
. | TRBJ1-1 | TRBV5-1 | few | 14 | TGCGCCAGCAGCTTATTGACAGAGGGGACTGAAGCTTTCTTT | CASSLLTEGTEAFF
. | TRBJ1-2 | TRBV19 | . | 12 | TGTGCCACTCGTCCACGCAACTATGGCTACACCTTC | CATRPRNYGYTF
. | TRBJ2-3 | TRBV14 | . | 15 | TGTGCCAGCCTAAGAGGGACTTCTAGCACAGATACGCAGTATTTT | CASLRGTSSTDTQYF
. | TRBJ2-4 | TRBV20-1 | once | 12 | TGCAGTGCAGGAAGGGGGGAAAACATTCAGTACTTC | CSAGRGENIQYF
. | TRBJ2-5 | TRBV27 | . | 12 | TGTGCCAGCAGTTTCGGGGTAGTGACCCAGTACTTC | CASSFGVVTQYF
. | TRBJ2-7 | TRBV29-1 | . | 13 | TGCAGCGTGAGGGACACCAACTCCTACGAGCAGTACTTC | CSVRDTNSYEQYF
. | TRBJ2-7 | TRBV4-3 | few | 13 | TGCGCCAGCAGCCAGGGGAAGGGGTACGAGCAGTACTTC | CASSQGKGYEQYF
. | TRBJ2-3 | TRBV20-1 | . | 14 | TGCAGTGCTAGTGTTAGCGGAATAACAGATACGCAGTATTTT | CSASVSGITDTQYF
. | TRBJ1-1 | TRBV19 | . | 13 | TGTGCCTCTCGCCAGGGGCAAAACACTGAAGCTTTCTTT | CASRQGQNTEAFF
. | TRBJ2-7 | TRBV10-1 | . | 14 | TGCGCCAGCAGTGACCCGGGAAGCTCCTACGAGCAGTACTTC | CASSDPGSSYEQYF
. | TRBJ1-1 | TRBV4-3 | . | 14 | TGCGCCAGCAGCCAAGAGGAGGGAGGGTCTGAAGCTTTCTTT | CASSQEEGGSEAFF
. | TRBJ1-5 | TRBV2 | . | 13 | TGTGCCACAAAAGAGGGATCGGGGCAGCCCCAGCATTTT | CATKEGSGQPQHF
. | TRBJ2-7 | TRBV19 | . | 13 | TGTGCCAGTCGACCTCGGGCCTCCTACGAGCAGTACTTC | CASRPRASYEQYF
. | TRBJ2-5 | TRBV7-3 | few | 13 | TGTGCCAGCAGCTTAAGACGAGCGGAGACCCAGTACTTC | CASSLRRAETQYF
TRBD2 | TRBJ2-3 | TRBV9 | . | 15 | TGTGCCAGCAGCGTAGCTCCGGGAGGGACAGATACGCAGTATTTT | CASSVAPGGTDTQYF
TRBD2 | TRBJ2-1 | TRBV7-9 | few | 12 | TGTGCCGGGGAGCGGGGGGCGCTTGAGCAGTTCTTC | CAGERGALEQFF
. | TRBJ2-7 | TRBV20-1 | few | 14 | TGCAGTGCTAGAGATTCCGGGGCTGCCTACGAGCAGTACTTC | CSARDSGAAYEQYF
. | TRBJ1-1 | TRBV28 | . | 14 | TGTGCCAGCAGTTTATACGGGGGGCGTTCTGAAGCTTTCTTT | CASSLYGGRSEAFF
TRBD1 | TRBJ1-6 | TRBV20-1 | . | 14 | TGCAGTGCTAGAGATCAGGGGGGAAGATCACCCCTCCACTTT | CSARDQGGRSPLHF
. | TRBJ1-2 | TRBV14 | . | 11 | TGTGCCAGCAGCAACGGAGTTGGCTACACCTTC | CASSNGVGYTF
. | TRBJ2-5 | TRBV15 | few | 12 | TGTGCCACCAGCAGAGATCGAGAGACCCAGTACTTC | CATSRDRETQYF
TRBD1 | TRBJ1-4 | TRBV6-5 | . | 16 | TGTGCCAGTAAGCCCGACAGGGGGCCGGCTAATGAAAAACTGTTTTTT | CASKPDRGPANEKLFF
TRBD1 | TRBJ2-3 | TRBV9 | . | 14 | TGTGCCAGCAGCTCGACAGGGAACACAGATACGCAGTATTTT | CASSSTGNTDTQYF